Reported below is one T cell receptor beta chain. The antigen this receptor binds is unknown. One base away there is no much larger clone; base qualities are not given. TCRbeta CDR3 regions were amplified from genomic DNA using the immunoSEQ Assay, a bias-controlled multiplex PCR. On the authors' methods: The number of nucleated cells in each sample was estimated from the amplification of reference gene primers within the assay. To quantify the absolute abundance of each unique TCRbeta CDR3 rearrangement, sequence reads were collapsed and filtered. For each sample, productive Simpson clonality was calculated by taking the square root of Simpson's diversity index across productive rearrangements. As stored in TCRdb, this immuneACCESS dataset retains in-frame rearrangements with V and J assigned. A fraction of the clones does not appear; measured against another copy, unresolved V genes explain less than half of the discrepancy, and the remainder lacks a known reason. V, J and clone size derive from that table, while D and trimming were established from the DNA sequence. Counted in this sample were 140,000 to 150,000 clones; 84% of them appeared once. 7% to 9.5% of the sample lies in the top ten.

These data originate in a study of blood T cell repertoires in COVID-19 (dated by TCRdb to about 2020). Background for the entire study: Samples covering the acute and convalescent phases of COVID-19 were provided by collaborators in the United States, Italy and Spain. The prospective study material was composed of cDNA or gDNA derived from T cells, B-cell-depleted T cells, or PBMCs. Subjects who had been exposed to COVID-19, were actively infected with it, or had recovered from it provided the deeply sampled blood TCRbeta repertoires that made up the dataset. A freely available public database, intended as a resource for researchers studying the immune response to SARS-CoV-2, is where the repertoires were released. Samples were obtained from the ongoing ImmuneRACE study (first 160 participants) and from about 1,300 subjects provided by 6 global collaborators. A de-identified subject ID, COVID-19 status, age in years and sex were almost always included in the sample metadata. HLA class I and class II types, where available, came from metadata supplied by the sample provider rather than from assay-based typing.

Study-level results and caveats: How much clinical and demographic metadata was included differed by source and by participant, and the metadata was provided uncurated.

At one collaborating source in Seattle, patients were enrolled during active infection and were followed longitudinally through the course of disease. Whole blood was collected in K2EDTA tubes by collaborating institutions according to the institutions' own protocols. Collaborator samples were shipped for TCRbeta analysis as frozen whole blood, isolated PBMCs, or DNA extracted from either sample type. Including the terminal cysteine and phenylalanine, the CDR3 comprises 14 residues. Of all the DNA, just the CDR3 is kept, 42 bases in frame from base 1. V loses 4 bases of germline sequence and J loses 4 bases, and the interval between the two ends is 11 bases. CDR1 and CDR2 (SEHNR, FQNEAQ) derive from the germline V gene (reference sequence).

Sequences were obtained from peripheral blood. The chain uses TRBV7-9 and TRBJ1-5, with TRBD1 as a weak D call on 6 bases. The source is a man aged 25-40 years with COVID-19, enrolled during active disease. The nucleotide sequence reads as follows: TGTGCCAGCAGCTCAGGACAGCTAAATCAGCCCCAGCATTTT. This codes for CASSSGQLNQPQHF.